A selection of T cell receptor beta chains follows, all from one sample in a study of early T cells in non-severe SARS-CoV-2 infection. TCRdb independently ran MiXCR on the 5' RACE reads; one entry per CDR3 protein. The sample yields tens of thousands of distinct CDR3 sequences, 10% seen once. The source material was whole blood. These receptors came from an adult who was a healthcare worker with PCR-confirmed SARS-CoV-2 infection or an uninfected control (not recorded which). CDR3s include the opening cysteine and the closing phenylalanine or tryptophan. Each record gives: V gene, D gene, CDR3 protein. The D gene is left open where the match is weak.

v_call: TRBV7-6; d_call: TRBD2; cdr3_aa: CASSLDPSGAYEQYF
v_call: TRBV4-3; d_call: -; cdr3_aa: CASSQAAPGLNSPLHF
v_call: TRBV30; d_call: -; cdr3_aa: CAWTASKGGEKLFF
v_call: TRBV5-1; d_call: -; cdr3_aa: CASSPQGSTGELFF
v_call: TRBV6-5; d_call: -; cdr3_aa: CASSTGEANIQYF
v_call: TRBV7-9; d_call: -; cdr3_aa: CASTTGVAGIETQYF
v_call: TRBV7-2; d_call: TRBD2; cdr3_aa: CASSSGLADLEQYF
v_call: TRBV7-6; d_call: TRBD2; cdr3_aa: CASSPISSGDRGELFF
v_call: TRBV11-3; d_call: -; cdr3_aa: CASSSPLGALDTGELFF
v_call: TRBV3-1; d_call: -; cdr3_aa: CASSHRARRVYEQYF
v_call: TRBV20-1; d_call: TRBD2; cdr3_aa: CSAAGLAGDGTSTDTQYF
v_call: TRBV9; d_call: TRBD2; cdr3_aa: CASSFGLAGWKTQYF
v_call: TRBV25-1; d_call: -; cdr3_aa: CASRRGRSGYTF
v_call: TRBV10-3; d_call: -; cdr3_aa: CAISGRNTEAFF
v_call: TRBV12-3/TRBV12-4; d_call: TRBD2; cdr3_aa: CASSSAGDGTDTQYF
v_call: TRBV27; d_call: -; cdr3_aa: CASSLEWARTDTQYF
v_call: TRBV13; d_call: TRBD2; cdr3_aa: CASSLYRRGSGRAILDEQFF
v_call: TRBV7-9; d_call: -; cdr3_aa: CASSLASSYGYTF
v_call: TRBV7-9; d_call: TRBD1; cdr3_aa: CASSLGAGGNEQYF
v_call: TRBV12-3/TRBV12-4; d_call: TRBD1; cdr3_aa: CASSWGKRGGSNEQFF
v_call: TRBV29-1; d_call: -; cdr3_aa: CSVRTQNTGELFF
v_call: TRBV20-1; d_call: -; cdr3_aa: CSAKGHSYNSPLHF
v_call: TRBV3-1; d_call: -; cdr3_aa: CASSQDLVIGEQFF
v_call: TRBV4-1; d_call: -; cdr3_aa: CASSQGYNEQFF
v_call: TRBV20-1; d_call: TRBD1; cdr3_aa: CSATQGVQGITEAFF
v_call: TRBV4-3; d_call: -; cdr3_aa: CASKGGFGNEQFF
v_call: TRBV6-2/TRBV6-3; d_call: TRBD2; cdr3_aa: CASSWTSGSYEQYF